This paragraph reports one TCR beta chain. What it binds is not known. CDR3 length: 14 residues. The V segment lost 0 bases and the J segment 5 bases; nucleotides outside the gene matches: 2. Germline V lookup: CDR1 SEHNR, CDR2 FQNEAQ (reference sequence). This entry is derived from a study of cytomegalovirus exposure and HLA in healthy donors. Findings of the study overall: In vitro, three CMV-associated chains proved specific for CMV antigens. The classifier, whose performance was assessed in both the original and validation cohorts, reportedly diagnosed cytomegalovirus status with high specificity and sensitivity.

The PCR had 60 Vbeta and 13 Jbeta primers. The data were produced by immunoSEQ multiplex PCR, yet TCRdb's version contains in-frame clones alone and is incomplete. The table records 85,000 to 130,000 clones, roughly 76% of them present only once. This receptor was taken from a woman in her 50s in good health and CMV-seropositive. Sequenced sample: PBMCs. The chain combines TRBV7-9 with TRBJ1-2; 8 bases align to TRBD1. Here the CDR3 DNA reads TGTGCCAGCAGCTTAGCGGGGACAGGATATGGCTACACCTTC. Amino acid sequence: CASSLAGTGYGYTF.